The table lists the clone carrying this T cell receptor (beta chain) with many counts. Seattle researchers signed up patients amid active infection and tracked them longitudinally. This sample stems from a study of blood T cell repertoires in COVID-19. V lost 2 bases and J lost 4, with 14 bases in between. Germline lookup yields CDR1 MNHNS and CDR2 SASEGT. CDR3 length equals 15 residues. Per the original data handling: How many nucleated cells were present was estimated from reference gene primer amplification. The data were produced by immunoSEQ multiplex PCR, yet TCRdb's version contains in-frame clones alone and is incomplete. That table furnishes V, J and clone size, whereas the DNA furnished D and trimming. The profile covers about 160,000 clones, with less than 85% appearing a single time and roughly 8% taken by the ten largest.

The chain uses TRBV6-1 and TRBJ1-2; D may be TRBD1 (6 bases). The sample was peripheral blood. The sequence was collected from a woman aged 60-75 years with COVID-19, enrolled during active disease. CDR3 loop: CASSERGQLVYGYTF. The CDR3, as DNA: TGTGCCAGCAGTGAAAGAGGACAGCTAGTCTATGGCTACACCTTC.